The rows below give T cell receptor beta chains drawn from one sample of a study of blood T cell repertoires in COVID-19. Assay used: immunoSEQ multiplex PCR; TCRdb lists only in-frame clones, some missing. This sample carries over 70,000 clones, approximately 83% of them seen once, and the ten largest clones take around 30%. Material for sequencing was peripheral blood. The receptors stem from a human donor in a cohort sampled during active COVID-19. Each CDR3 is given without its conserved first and last residue. Fields, in order: J gene, V gene, CDR3 protein.

TRBJ2-7,TRBV18,ASSPLGQGSHEQY
TRBJ2-5,TRBV6-2/TRBV6-3,ASSPTSGGAETQY
TRBJ2-5,TRBV2,ASLLGLAGGPGETQY
TRBJ1-2,TRBV28,ASEVMGYGYT
TRBJ2-1,TRBV9,ASSVTSGRSYNEQF
TRBJ2-3,TRBV6-5,ASRRGPGGDTQY
TRBJ2-2,TRBV7-3,ASSPRPFQGTGELF
TRBJ1-3,TRBV20-1,SASKGAENTIY
TRBJ2-1,TRBV7-3,ASSLYPSGVYNEQF
TRBJ2-1,TRBV2,ASSEEMVRGGEQF
TRBJ2-4,TRBV7-9,ASSPRTSGSRNIQY
TRBJ1-1,TRBV6-2/TRBV6-3,ASSYARNIPDREAF
TRBJ1-3,TRBV6-5,ASTDSGNTIY
TRBJ1-1,TRBV4-1,ASFGTEAF
TRBJ2-1,TRBV5-4,ASSPTYLTGGGRF
TRBJ2-7,TRBV6-2/TRBV6-3,ASSLGLDNEQY
TRBJ1-1,TRBV28,ASSFPVSGMNTEAF
TRBJ2-1,TRBV11-3,ASSLGVLAGGHSYNEQF
TRBJ2-6,TRBV18,ASSLATGTGANVLT
TRBJ2-1,TRBV7-3,ASSFDWESEQF
TRBJ2-5,TRBV14,ASSGRDRGWAETQY
TRBJ2-7,TRBV6-4,ASSVEKVEQY
TRBJ2-2,TRBV11-2,ASSLEPGTGELF
TRBJ1-1,TRBV7-9,ASSLWSENTEAF
TRBJ1-6,TRBV2,ASSSGTALSPLH
TRBJ1-1,TRBV6-5,ASSWQGSSTEAF
TRBJ2-1,TRBV11-2,ASSLGAGTGYNEQF
TRBJ1-5,TRBV19,ASTTLRDQPQH
TRBJ1-5,TRBV5-6,ASSLAGQGLNQPQH
TRBJ2-5,TRBV9,ASSVAQGRGETQY
TRBJ1-2,TRBV5-1,ASSLAGNDGYT
TRBJ2-6,TRBV7-2,ASSPRTGTNSGANVLT
TRBJ2-5,TRBV11-2,ASSFAPGYPGTEETQY
TRBJ1-4,TRBV7-9,ASSLGVVDEKLF
TRBJ2-3,TRBV24-1,ATSDWTGHTDTQY
TRBJ2-2,TRBV6-2/TRBV6-3,ASSYRRRTNTGELF
TRBJ2-7,TRBV5-6,ASSLAIKTVWYEQY